This T cell receptor beta chain was captured in a study of shared clonotypes between healthy human individuals. The sorted-subset replicate PCRs were given 200 ng DNA, which is about 30,000 T cell genomes. Here immunoSEQ multiplex PCR was the method, and the copy in TCRdb shows in-frame clones only, minus some. The sample has some 2,500,000 clones, 93% seen once. In the case of this clone: Other DNA variants within this sample encode the same CDR3.

The source material was naive CD4+ T cells from PBMCs. As for subset: CD45RA+ positively selected. This receptor was obtained from a man younger than 35 in good health. Some clones in this sample may be carry-over from other donors' samples.

CDR3 residues: CASSVGGRAYNEQFF. CDR3 DNA sequence: TGTGCCAGCAGCGTTGGCGGGAGGGCCTACAATGAGCAGTTCTTC. V gene TRBV9 combines with J gene TRBJ2-1; 9 bases match TRBD2. The germline V gene has CDR1 SGDLS and CDR2 YYNGEE. The junction had 2 bases not matched to a gene; V was cut back by 2 bases and J by 2 bases. The CDR3 totals 15 residues.